The 30 T cell receptor beta chains below were found in one sample sequenced in a study of shared T cell receptors in the human thymus. Measured with immunoSEQ multiplex PCR; TCRdb has only the in-frame clones, and not every one. The data contain roughly 500,000 clones, approximately 80% of them singletons. These sequences were also reported in another study, on human thymus T cells.

The specimen sequenced was thymocytes. These receptors came from a boy under two years old with a congenital heart defect.

There are a few counts of this clone. The rearrangement uses TRBV7-3 and TRBJ2-5; 7 bases align to TRBD2. The CDR3 runs 15 residues. The V gene end was trimmed by 1 base and the J gene end by 5 bases; junction bases not matched to a gene: 7. Germline CDR1 SGHTA, CDR2 FQGTGA. CDR3 bases: TGTGCCAGCAGCTTAAGGGGGAGGGCCTTTGAGACCCAGTACTTC. It specifies CASSLRGRAFETQYF.

The chain carries TRBV7-2 and TRBJ2-4, with a tentative D call TRBD1 (6 bases). The V end lost 5 bases, the J end lost 12 bases, and 23 bases lay between the germline ends. Per germline, CDR1 SGHTA and CDR2 FQGNSA. The CDR3 is 15 amino acids. CDR3 nucleotide sequence: TGTGCCAGCAGCCCTCACCGCACTATACAGGGCTATCAGTACTTC. It encodes CASSPHRTIQGYQYF.

The gene calls are TRBV28 and TRBJ2-5, with D perhaps matching TRBD2 (5 bases). This CDR3 has 14 amino acids. V gave up 5 bases and J gave up 2 bases, with 12 bases separating them. Germline V CDR1 and CDR2: MDHEN, SYDVKM. CDR3: CASSNDRGQETQYF. CDR3 in DNA: TGTGCCAGCAGTAACGACCGGGGACAAGAGACCCAGTACTTC.

The chain recombines TRBV6-5 with TRBJ1-1; D possibly corresponds to TRBD1 (6 bases). V dropped 6 bases and J dropped 5 bases, with 19 bases sitting between them. The length of the CDR3 is 15 residues. Germline CDR1 reads MNHEY; CDR2 reads SVGAGI. For the CDR3, the DNA is TGTGCCAGCAGCCCCCGACTGGCACAGGGTACTGAAGCTTTCTTT. It yields the protein CASSPRLAQGTEAFF.

This chain links TRBV29-1 with TRBJ2-7; maybe TRBD2 (5 bases). The CDR3 is 12 residues long. The ends were cut back, 2 bases at V and 7 bases at J, with 12 bases in the middle. Germline values: CDR1 SQVTM, CDR2 ANQGSEA. The CDR3 nucleotides read TGCAGCGTTGAAAGTCGGTCGGGGGAGCAGTACTTC. This gives the protein CSVESRSGEQYF.

The chain combines TRBV13 with TRBJ2-7; D is ambiguous. CDR3 length: 14 residues. V shed 5 bases and J shed 2 bases, with 13 bases lying between them. Looked up from germline, CDR1 is PRHDT and CDR2 is FYEKMQ (reference sequence). CDR3 loop: CASSQAPPAYEQYF. CDR3 sequence (DNA): TGTGCCAGCAGCCAAGCCCCCCCCGCCTACGAGCAGTACTTC.

J is TRBJ2-2 and V is TRBV7-2, with 7 bases aligning to TRBD1. Germline trimming cut 4 bases from V and 2 bases from J; bases unmatched to any gene: 4. The CDR3 contains 15 residues. From germline, CDR1 is SGHTA and CDR2 FQGNSA. The CDR3 here is CASSSGQLNTGELFF. In DNA, the CDR3 is TGTGCCAGCAGCTCGGGACAGCTAAACACCGGGGAGCTGTTTTTT.

This clone has more than one count but fewer than ten. V usage is TRBV6-5 and J usage is TRBJ2-7, with D uncertain. The CDR3 sequence is 12 residues long. V lost 4 bases and J lost 2, with 6 bases in between. CDR1 and CDR2 from the germline V gene are MNHEY and SVGAGI. CDR3: CASSSPAYEQYF. The DNA of the CDR3 is TGTGCCAGCAGTTCCCCCGCCTACGAGCAGTACTTC.

This clone showed up just once. The chain is built from TRBV1 and TRBJ2-3; the table calls TRBD1, which could not be checked here. TRBV1 is an annotated pseudogene. CDR3 size: 15 residues. The CDR3 sequence: CTSGPGQGARDTQYF. The CDR3 coding sequence is TGCACCAGCGGGCCCGGGCAGGGGGCGAGAGATACGCAGTATTTT.

This rearrangement joins TRBV6-5 to TRBJ2-5; D is perhaps TRBD1 (6 bases). V was cut by 7 bases and J by 5 bases, with 17 bases left in between. The CDR3 loop spans 14 amino acids. Germline V lookup: CDR1 MNHEY, CDR2 SVGAGI. Written as DNA, the CDR3 is TGTGCCAGCAACAAAGTAGGGGGATGGGAGACCCAGTACTTC. Amino acid sequence: CASNKVGGWETQYF.

The chain carries TRBV5-6 and TRBJ2-7; TRBD1 agrees at 8 bases. The CDR3 contains 17 residues. The V gene's germline CDR1 is SGHDT and CDR2 YYEEEE. Germline trimming cut 4 bases from V and 0 bases from J; bases unmatched to any gene: 12. CDR3 loop: CASSRTGYSPTSYEQYF. DNA for the CDR3: TGTGCCAGCAGCCGGACAGGGTACTCCCCTACCTCCTACGAGCAGTACTTC.

Notes on this clone: At one of its ends the junction is not consistent with the germline gene, which may arise from a read error. The rearrangement joins TRBV30 to TRBJ1-2; D gene unclear. The CDR3 extends over 8 amino acids. Germline lookup yields CDR1 GTSNPN and CDR2 SVGIG (reference sequence). CDR3: CARNTEEF. The CDR3 DNA is TGTGCCCGGAACACGGAGGAATTC.

The chain couples TRBV6-5 to TRBJ1-4, with D possibly TRBD1 on 5 matching bases. The CDR3 totals 15 residues. Trimming cost V 6 bases and J 3 bases, with 14 bases left between them. Germline values: CDR1 MNHEY, CDR2 SVGAGI. The CDR3 is CASSRDGGANEKLFF. CDR3 coding DNA: TGTGCCAGCAGCCGGGACGGAGGGGCTAATGAAAAACTGTTTTTT.

The chain uses TRBV14 and TRBJ2-3, with 7 bases that match TRBD2. The CDR3 covers 15 residues. Trimming removed 4 bases from V and 8 bases from J; junction bases left unmatched: 12. Germline CDR1 SGHDN, CDR2 FVKESK. DNA of the CDR3: TGTGCCAGCAGCCCCCCTAGCGGAACCCCCGGTACGCAGTATTTT. It specifies CASSPPSGTPGTQYF.

The rearrangement joins TRBV28 to TRBJ1-4; D gene unclear. Trimming left V 6 bases short and J 8 bases short, with 10 bases between. From germline, CDR1 is MDHEN and CDR2 SYDVKM. The CDR3 loop spans 12 amino acids. The CDR3 bases are TGTGCCAGCAGAACGCTGAGGGAAAAACTGTTTTTT. It encodes CASRTLREKLFF.

This clone is a singleton in its sample. This chain links TRBV5-1 with TRBJ2-7; weak D call: TRBD2 (6 bases). From germline, CDR1 is SGHRS and CDR2 YFSETQ. The CDR3 is 16 residues long. Trimming shortened V by 4 bases and J by 2 bases, and 19 bases separated the two germline ends. This CDR3 reads CASSRRWRDATYEQYF. The CDR3 DNA follows: TGCGCCAGCAGCCGCAGGTGGCGGGATGCGACCTACGAGCAGTACTTC. The full variable domain, its missing parts supplied by reference TRBV5-1 and TRBJ2-7, is KAGVTQTPRYLIKTRGQQVTLSCSPISGHRSVSWYQQTPGQGLQFLFEYFSETQRNKGNFPGRFSGRQFSNSRSEMNVSTLELGDSALYLCASSRRWRDATYEQYFGPGTRLTVT.

The rearrangement uses TRBV5-1 and TRBJ2-3, with TRBD1 matching over 8 bases. This CDR3 contains 15 residues. Germline assignment: CDR1 SGHRS and CDR2 YFSETQ. The V and J ends lost 3 bases and 5 bases, in that order; junction bases with no gene match: 8. The CDR3 nucleotides are TGCGCCAGCAGCTACGGACAGGGCCGGAGAGATACGCAGTATTTT. Protein product: CASSYGQGRRDTQYF.

The rearrangement uses TRBV28 and TRBJ2-1, with TRBD2 identical over 13 bases. Germline CDR1 MDHEN, CDR2 SYDVKM. The CDR3 contains 20 residues. Trimming took 2 bases from V and 5 from J; bases not matched to a gene: 15. The CDR3 DNA follows: TGTGCCAGCAGTTTACCCTCGGGACTAGCGGGACCCTCGTCCCACAATGAGCAGTTCTTC. This translates into CASSLPSGLAGPSSHNEQFF.

This chain connects TRBV5-6 to TRBJ1-6, with 8 bases matching TRBD1. Germline CDR1 reads SGHDT; CDR2 reads YYEEEE. V gave up 4 bases and J gave up 5 bases; unmatched junction bases: 5. This CDR3 comprises 15 residues. DNA for the CDR3: TGTGCCAGCAGCGGACAGGGTTTCCATAATTCACCCCTCCACTTT. It translates to CASSGQGFHNSPLHF.

The V call is TRBV9, the J call TRBJ2-3; D may be TRBD1 (6 bases). Trimming pared 0 bases from V and 2 bases from J, leaving 13 bases between. The CDR3 sequence is 16 residues long. Germline V gene data show CDR1 as SGDLS and CDR2 as YYNGEE. The CDR3 sequence is CASSVVGGTPTDTQYF. The CDR3 nucleotides read TGTGCCAGCAGCGTAGTAGGGGGAACCCCCACAGATACGCAGTATTTT.

The CDR3 spells CASSLTSGRLVETQYF. The DNA of the CDR3 is TGTGCCAGCAGCTTGACTAGCGGGAGGCTGGTAGAGACCCAGTACTTC. This chain joins TRBV13 and TRBJ2-5, with 13 bases lining up with TRBD2. V was clipped by 3 bases and J by 4 bases; unmatched bases: 5. Looked up from germline, CDR1 is PRHDT and CDR2 is FYEKMQ (reference sequence). This CDR3 is built from 16 residues.

This sequence joins TRBV15 and TRBJ1-2; 7 bases agree with TRBD1. Germline loops: CDR1 LNHNV, CDR2 YYDKDF (reference sequence). V was pared by 5 bases and J by 10 bases, with 7 bases of the junction left unmatched. There are 12 residues in the CDR3. CDR3 protein: CATSAYRGAYTF. The DNA of the CDR3 is TGTGCCACCAGCGCCTACAGGGGCGCCTACACCTTC.

The chain recombines TRBV28 with TRBJ1-1; 7 bases match TRBD1. This CDR3 is built from 16 residues. V dropped 7 bases and J dropped 1; count of bases not matched to a gene: 12. CDR1 is MDHEN and CDR2 is SYDVKM in the germline V gene. This CDR3 reads CASTHTGHRGNTEAFF. The CDR3 region has the DNA TGTGCCAGCACCCACACGGGACACAGGGGGAACACTGAAGCTTTCTTT.

As regards this clone: In the same sample, other DNA sequences code for this CDR3. This sequence joins TRBV2 and TRBJ1-3; 7 bases are a match to TRBD1. Trimming took 4 bases from V and 2 from J; bases not matched to a gene: 2. Germline V CDR1 and CDR2: SNHLY, FYNNEI. The CDR3 spans 14 residues. CDR3 DNA: TGTGCCAGCAGTGCTGACAGGGCTGGAAACACCATATATTTT. Its protein product is CASSADRAGNTIYF.

DNA for the CDR3: TGTGCCAGCAGCCAAGAGGAAGCGGGAGATGGAGAGCAGTTCTTC. It encodes CASSQEEAGDGEQFF. V gene TRBV4-2 combines with J gene TRBJ2-1; 8 nucleotides line up with TRBD2. The length of the CDR3 is 15 residues. The germline V gene encodes CDR1 LGHNA and CDR2 YNFKEQ. V was clipped by 0 bases and J by 10 bases; unmatched bases: 8.

The V gene is TRBV28, the J gene TRBJ2-7; D is perhaps TRBD2 (6 bases). The CDR3 is 19 amino acids. Trimming removed 3 bases at V and 0 bases at J, with 24 bases between. Germline lookup yields CDR1 MDHEN and CDR2 SYDVKM. CDR3 nucleotides: TGTGCCAGCAGTTTGGGGACTTATCGTGATTCGGCGGACTCCTACGAGCAGTACTTC. Encoded protein: CASSLGTYRDSADSYEQYF.

The J gene is TRBJ2-7, the V gene TRBV23-1; 7 positions match TRBD1. TRBV23-1 is marked as an open reading frame, function uncertain. Trimming at V came to 6 bases and at J to 5 bases, leaving 10 bases not matched to a gene. The CDR3 contains 14 residues. The CDR3 is CASSPTGTENEQYF. CDR3 sequence (DNA): TGCGCCAGCAGCCCAACCGGGACAGAGAACGAGCAGTACTTC.

The V call is TRBV19, the J call TRBJ2-6; no clear D gene. CDR3 length: 17 amino acids. V was trimmed by 4 bases and J by 0 bases, leaving 13 bases between them. Germline CDR1 LNHDA, CDR2 SQIVND (reference sequence). In DNA, the CDR3 is TGTGCCAGTAGTAGTCTAGAAATATTCTCTGGGGCCAACGTCCTGACTTTC. This translates into CASSSLEIFSGANVLTF.

This clone was counted a single time. V and J are TRBV27 and TRBJ2-7; a possible D gene is TRBD2 (6 bases). The CDR3 is made up of 18 amino acids. Germline V lookup: CDR1 MNHEY, CDR2 SMNVEV (reference sequence). V was trimmed by 0 bases and J by 3 bases, leaving 21 bases between them. The DNA for the CDR3 is TGTGCCAGCAGTTTATCCGTTAAATCGGAGGGGCCCTTCTACGAGCAGTACTTC. It is translated as CASSLSVKSEGPFYEQYF.

The chain employs TRBV19 and TRBJ2-7; TRBD2 matches at 9 bases. The ends lost 4 bases at V and 3 bases at J; junction bases unmatched: 10. The CDR3 spans 16 residues. In germline, CDR1 is LNHDA, CDR2 SQIVND (reference sequence). This CDR3 is CASSTNLAGRYYEQYF. The CDR3 DNA is TGTGCCAGTAGTACCAATCTAGCGGGAAGATACTACGAGCAGTACTTC.